The 28 T cell receptor beta chains below come from one sample, sequenced in a study of human thymus T cells. The protocol was immunoSEQ multiplex PCR, while the TCRdb copy is restricted to in-frame clones and leaves out a portion. This sample has 86,000 or so clones, with 90% to 98% found just once. Corrective cardiac surgery supplied the resected thymus tissue. The sample comprised thymus tissue. The receptor source for this set is a boy less than two years old with a congenital heart defect but otherwise immunologically healthy.

The chain is built from TRBV11-2 and TRBJ2-7; 11 nucleotides line up with TRBD2. Germline assignment: CDR1 SGHAT and CDR2 FQNNGV. The CDR3 length is 17 residues. With V trimmed by 2 bases and J by 1 base, 7 bases remained unmatched. The CDR3 DNA reads TGTGCCAGCAGCTTATATAGCGGGAGGGGTGGATCCTACGAGCAGTACTTC. Translating gives CASSLYSGRGGSYEQYF.

The V gene is TRBV4-3, the J gene TRBJ1-1; D is possibly TRBD1 (5 bases). This CDR3 has 14 residues. Per the germline V gene, CDR1 is LGHNA and CDR2 is YSLEER. The V and J ends lost 4 bases and 4 bases respectively, with 13 bases between them. The CDR3 DNA follows: TGCGCCAGCAGCCCTTACGGGGGACTCACTGAAGCTTTCTTT. It specifies CASSPYGGLTEAFF.

This clone was picked up one time. The rearrangement links TRBV6-1 to TRBJ1-1, with unresolved D. V dropped 4 bases and J dropped 10 bases, with 13 bases sitting between them. Germline V gene data show CDR1 as MNHNS and CDR2 as SASEGT. This CDR3 comprises 12 residues. The DNA of the CDR3 is TGTGCCAGCAGTGGGGCCCCTTCTGGAGCTTTCTTT. Its protein is CASSGAPSGAFF.

V usage is TRBV6-6 and J usage is TRBJ2-7, with TRBD1 matching 7 bases. Trimming removed 6 bases from V and 3 bases from J; junction bases left unmatched: 5. The CDR3 is 13 residues long. Per the germline V gene, CDR1 is MNHNY and CDR2 is SVGAGI (reference sequence). The CDR3 DNA follows: TGTGCCAGCAGAGCCGGGACAGACTACGAGCAGTACTTC. It yields the protein CASRAGTDYEQYF.

The chain has TRBV23-1 and TRBJ2-7; 10 nucleotides agree with TRBD2. TRBV23-1 is annotated as an ORF whose role is uncertain. The ends lost 6 bases at V and 7 bases at J; junction bases unmatched: 15. The CDR3 runs 16 residues. The CDR3 DNA follows: TGCGCCAGCAGCCCAATCGGGGTCCAGCGGGGGGGTGAGCAGTACTTC. It yields the protein CASSPIGVQRGGEQYF.

This clone is a singleton in its sample. The chain joins TRBV28 to TRBJ2-5; TRBD1 matches 9 bases. The CDR3 contains 14 residues. V shed 8 bases and J 5 bases; nucleotides not matched to a gene: 9. Germline values: CDR1 MDHEN, CDR2 SYDVKM. This CDR3 is CASSYRGLKETQYF. CDR3 coding DNA: TGTGCCAGCTCCTACAGGGGGCTCAAGGAGACCCAGTACTTC.

The rearrangement joins TRBV4-3 to TRBJ1-1; 9 bases agree with TRBD1. Per the germline V gene, CDR1 is LGHNA and CDR2 is YSLEER. The V and J ends lost 4 bases and 1 base, in that order; junction bases with no gene match: 4. The CDR3 extends over 15 amino acids. The CDR3 here is CASSLRTGANTEAFF. The CDR3 DNA follows: TGCGCCAGCAGCCTTCGGACAGGGGCGAACACTGAAGCTTTCTTT.

This clone was observed a single time. V and J are TRBV5-1 and TRBJ2-7; D gene uncertain. V lost 0 bases to trimming and J lost 5 bases, with 9 bases between them. Germline lookup yields CDR1 SGHRS and CDR2 YFSETQ. The CDR3 covers 13 residues. The CDR3 nucleotides read TGCGCCAGCAGCTTGGAAGGGTTCCACGAGCAGTACTTC. It is translated as CASSLEGFHEQYF. Based on the CDR3 plus reference TRBV5-1 and TRBJ2-7, the full variable domain is KAGVTQTPRYLIKTRGQQVTLSCSPISGHRSVSWYQQTPGQGLQFLFEYFSETQRNKGNFPGRFSGRQFSNSRSEMNVSTLELGDSALYLCASSLEGFHEQYFGPGTRLTVT.

The chain employs TRBV5-1 and TRBJ2-7, with 9 bases lining up with TRBD1. V shed 4 bases and J 4 bases; nucleotides not matched to a gene: 12. Germline lookup yields CDR1 SGHRS and CDR2 YFSETQ. CDR3 length equals 16 residues. The CDR3, as DNA: TGCGCCAGCAGCGGGACAGGGAGGTCCCAAAGGTACGAGCAGTACTTC. Translated, it gives CASSGTGRSQRYEQYF.

The chain is built from TRBV11-2 and TRBJ2-3; D is perhaps TRBD1 or TRBD2 (7 bases each). The CDR3 has 16 amino acids. V lost 1 base, J lost 4 bases, and 15 bases lay in between. Germline V gives CDR1 SGHAT, CDR2 FQNNGV. CDR3 nucleotide sequence: TGTGCCAGCAGCTTAGTGATCAGGGGGGGCTCAGATACGCAGTATTTT. It yields the protein CASSLVIRGGSDTQYF.

The chain has TRBV7-6 and TRBJ2-1; a possible D gene is TRBD1 (6 bases). The ends were cut back, 5 bases at V and 2 bases at J, with 10 bases in the middle. The CDR3 has 14 amino acids. Germline loops: CDR1 SGHVS, CDR2 FNYEAQ. The chain's CDR3 is CASSPEGAYNEQFF. CDR3 DNA sequence: TGTGCCAGCAGCCCCGAGGGGGCCTACAATGAGCAGTTCTTC.

This chain uses TRBV7-9 with TRBJ2-7, with 10 positions matching TRBD2. The CDR3 totals 17 residues. V lost 0 bases, J lost 6 bases, and 11 bases stayed unmatched. Looked up from germline, CDR1 is SEHNR and CDR2 is FQNEAQ (reference sequence). The CDR3 nucleotides are TGTGCCAGCAGCTTAGCGGGTAGCGGGGGGTCCCCACTCGAGCAGTACTTC. It is translated as CASSLAGSGGSPLEQYF.

The table lists this clone with a few counts. The chain combines TRBV10-3 with TRBJ2-7, with 7 bases that match TRBD1. Trimming took 6 bases from V and 3 from J; bases not matched to a gene: 2. The CDR3 has 12 amino acids. Germline loops: CDR1 ENHRY, CDR2 SYGVKD. Here the CDR3 reads CAIRGTDYEQYF. CDR3 sequence (DNA): TGTGCCATCAGGGGGACAGACTACGAGCAGTACTTC.

The rearrangement joins TRBV7-2 to TRBJ1-4, with D perhaps TRBD1 (6 bases). Per the germline V gene, CDR1 is SGHTA and CDR2 is FQGNSA. CDR3 size: 17 residues. Trimming took 5 bases from V and 1 from J, leaving 17 bases between them. The CDR3 coding sequence is TGTGCCAGCAGCGACGTAGGGGGACGAGGAACTAATGAAAAACTGTTTTTT. Its protein product is CASSDVGGRGTNEKLFF.

The chain joins TRBV10-1 to TRBJ2-5, with D possibly being TRBD1 (6 bases). Germline V gene data show CDR1 as WNHNN and CDR2 as SYGVQD (reference sequence). This CDR3 is 12 amino acids long. Trimming stripped 5 bases from V and 3 bases from J, with 7 bases between. CDR3 region: CASSKGEETQYF. The CDR3 DNA reads as TGCGCCAGCAGTAAGGGGGAAGAGACCCAGTACTTC.

The rearrangement links TRBV7-8 to TRBJ2-7, with TRBD2 matching over 11 bases. This CDR3 is 18 amino acids long. Germline V gene lookup returns CDR1 SGHVS and CDR2 FQNEAQ. The J segment lost 7 bases and the V segment lost 3 bases, leaving 17 bases of the junction unmatched. The CDR3 sequence: CASSLENGTSGLRKEQYF. The CDR3 nucleotides are TGTGCCAGCAGCTTGGAAAACGGGACTAGCGGCTTAAGGAAGGAGCAGTACTTC. The full variable domain, rest sourced from reference TRBV7-8 and TRBJ2-7, is GAGVSQSPRYKVAKRGQDVALRCDPISGHVSLFWYQQALGQGPEFLTYFQNEAQLDKSGLPSDRFFAERPEGSVSTLKIQRTQQEDSAVYLCASSLENGTSGLRKEQYFGPGTRLTVT.

This chain uses TRBV5-6 with TRBJ1-1, with 10 bases matching TRBD1. CDR1 is SGHDT, CDR2 YYEEEE, per germline. CDR3 size: 14 residues. V trimming: 4 bases; J trimming: 3 bases; junction bases outside the gene matches: 3. The CDR3 sequence is CASSLGTGDTEAFF. The CDR3 DNA reads TGTGCCAGCAGCCTTGGGACAGGGGACACTGAAGCTTTCTTT. Complete variable domain (other parts from reference TRBV5-6 and TRBJ1-1): DAGVTQSPTHLIKTRGQQVTLRCSPKSGHDTVSWYQQALGQGPQFIFQYYEEEERQRGNFPDRFSGHQFPNYSSELNVNALLLGDSALYLCASSLGTGDTEAFFGQGTRLTVV.

This rearrangement joins TRBV4-1 to TRBJ2-1; 11 bases line up with TRBD2. CDR1 and CDR2 from the germline V gene are MGHRA and YSYEKL. V dropped 1 base and J dropped 7; count of bases not matched to a gene: 21. The CDR3 is 21 amino acids. CDR3 bases: TGCGCCAGCAGCCAAGGCTTTGGCGGGCTAGCGGGAGGAGGGGCACCAAATGAGCAGTTCTTC. Its protein product is CASSQGFGGLAGGGAPNEQFF.

This clone has just one count. Germline and junction disagree at one end, which may indicate a read error. This chain connects TRBV5-1 to TRBJ2-5; D is undetermined. Germline lookup yields CDR1 SGHRS and CDR2 YFSETQ. The CDR3 covers 13 residues. CDR3 residues: CASSSSRQGTQYF. The CDR3 nucleotides are TGCGCCAGCAGCTCGTCTAGGCAAGGGACCCAGTACTTC.

This clone was recorded only once. This rearrangement joins TRBV5-4 to TRBJ2-1, with 8 bases matching TRBD2. Germline CDR1 SGHNT, CDR2 YYREEE (reference sequence). The CDR3 is 18 amino acids. Losses at the gene ends were 1 base for V and 8 bases for J; bases not matched to a gene: 17. The CDR3 DNA is TGTGCCAGCAGCTTGTATTGGATGGGACTAGAGGGGTGCCATGAGCAGTTCTTC. Translation gives CASSLYWMGLEGCHEQFF. Full variable domain (outside the CDR3, taken from reference TRBV5-4 and TRBJ2-1): ETGVTQSPTHLIKTRGQQVTLRCSSQSGHNTVSWYQQALGQGPQFIFQYYREEENGRGNFPPRFSGLQFPNYSSELNVNALELDDSALYLCASSLYWMGLEGCHEQFFGPGTRLTVL.

V usage is TRBV10-3 and J usage is TRBJ2-7; maybe TRBD1 (5 bases). V lost 11 bases and J lost 3, with 17 bases in between. The V gene's germline CDR1 is ENHRY and CDR2 SYGVKD. The CDR3 spans 13 residues. Here the CDR3 DNA reads TGTGCCGCCTCAGACAGAGAATACTACGAGCAGTACTTC. Translated: CAASDREYYEQYF.

This chain connects TRBV28 to TRBJ2-7; 12 bases agree with TRBD2. CDR1 is MDHEN and CDR2 is SYDVKM in the germline V gene. The CDR3 covers 17 residues. V lost 7 bases to trimming and J lost 2 bases; unmatched junction nucleotides: 12. This CDR3 reads CASKPRTSGAPAYEQYF. The CDR3 DNA follows: TGTGCCAGCAAGCCCCGGACTAGCGGGGCCCCAGCCTACGAGCAGTACTTC.

The chain combines TRBV6-1 with TRBJ2-7; tentative D call: TRBD1 (5 bases). V was clipped by 7 bases and J by 3 bases, with 16 bases between them. CDR3 size: 14 residues. The V gene's germline CDR1 is MNHNS and CDR2 SASEGT. CDR3 sequence reads: CASKAGPGRYEQYF. DNA of the CDR3: TGTGCCAGCAAGGCAGGGCCTGGCCGCTACGAGCAGTACTTC.

CDR3 nucleotides: TGTGCCAGCAGTTCCCAAGGGGGCGCAAACACAGATACGCAGTATTTT. The encoded protein is CASSSQGGANTDTQYF. The V call is TRBV27, the J call TRBJ2-3; 7 bases fit TRBD1. J lost 2 bases, V lost 4 bases, and 9 bases had no gene match. CDR1 and CDR2 (germline): MNHEY, SMNVEV (reference sequence). The CDR3 is 16 residues long.

This clone has a handful of counts. V is TRBV5-4 and J is TRBJ2-7, with 9 nucleotides matching TRBD1. CDR3 length: 14 residues. With V trimmed by 1 base and J by 4 bases, 3 bases remained unmatched. Germline V gene sequence: CDR1 SGHNT, CDR2 YYREEE (reference sequence). Here the CDR3 DNA reads TGTGCCAGCAGCTTGAGGGACAGGGCATACGAGCAGTACTTC. It is translated as CASSLRDRAYEQYF. Looking up the rest from reference TRBV5-4 and TRBJ2-7 gives the full variable domain: ETGVTQSPTHLIKTRGQQVTLRCSSQSGHNTVSWYQQALGQGPQFIFQYYREEENGRGNFPPRFSGLQFPNYSSELNVNALELDDSALYLCASSLRDRAYEQYFGPGTRLTVT.

This sequence joins TRBV19 and TRBJ2-1; D perhaps matches TRBD2 (5 bases). Germline-derived CDR1 and CDR2 are LNHDA and SQIVND (reference sequence). The ends were cut back, 6 bases at V and 4 bases at J, with 22 bases in the middle. The CDR3 totals 17 residues. The CDR3 sequence: CASRGKEVADLYNEQFF. CDR3 sequence (DNA): TGTGCCAGTAGGGGCAAGGAGGTCGCTGACCTTTACAATGAGCAGTTCTTC.

The CDR3 bases are TGTGCCAGCAGTCGAGGAGTTATCTATGGCTACACCTTC. Translated, it gives CASSRGVIYGYTF. The chain recombines TRBV27 with TRBJ1-2; D remains unclear. Germline V gene sequence: CDR1 MNHEY, CDR2 SMNVEV (reference sequence). Trimming took 5 bases from V and 4 from J, leaving 11 bases between them. The CDR3 runs to 13 residues.

The chain recombines TRBV4-1 with TRBJ1-1; 9 bases are a match to TRBD1. The junction had 6 bases not matched to a gene; V was cut back by 5 bases and J by 5 bases. The CDR3 is 14 amino acids. CDR1 and CDR2 (germline): MGHRA, YSYEKL. CDR3 nucleotide sequence: TGCGCCAGCAGCTCCCGACAGGGGGAAACTGAAGCTTTCTTT. This translates into CASSSRQGETEAFF.